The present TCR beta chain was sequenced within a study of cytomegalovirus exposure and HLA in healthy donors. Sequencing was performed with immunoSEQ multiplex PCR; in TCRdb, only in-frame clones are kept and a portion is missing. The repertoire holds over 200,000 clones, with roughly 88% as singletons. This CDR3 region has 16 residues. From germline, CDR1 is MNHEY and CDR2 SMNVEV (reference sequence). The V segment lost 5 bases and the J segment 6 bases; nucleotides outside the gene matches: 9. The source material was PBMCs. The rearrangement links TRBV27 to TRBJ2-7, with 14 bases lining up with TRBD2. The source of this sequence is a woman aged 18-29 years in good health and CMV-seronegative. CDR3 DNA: TGTGCCAGCAGTCCATCCTCAGGGACTAGCGGGAGCGAGCAGTACTTC. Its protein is CASSPSSGTSGSEQYF.